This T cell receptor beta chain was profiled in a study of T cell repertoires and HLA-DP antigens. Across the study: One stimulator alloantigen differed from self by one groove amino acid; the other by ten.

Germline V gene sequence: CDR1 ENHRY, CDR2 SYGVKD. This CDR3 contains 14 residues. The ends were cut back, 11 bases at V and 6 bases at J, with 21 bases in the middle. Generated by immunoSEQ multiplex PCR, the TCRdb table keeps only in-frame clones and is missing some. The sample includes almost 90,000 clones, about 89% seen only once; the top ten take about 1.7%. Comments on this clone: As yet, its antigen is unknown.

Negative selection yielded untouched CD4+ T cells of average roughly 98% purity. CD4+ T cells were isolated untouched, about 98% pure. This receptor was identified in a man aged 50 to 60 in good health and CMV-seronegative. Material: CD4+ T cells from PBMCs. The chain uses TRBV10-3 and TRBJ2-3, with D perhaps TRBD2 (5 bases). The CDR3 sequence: CAASGNGVVDTQYF. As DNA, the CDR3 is TGTGCCGCCTCGGGAAACGGGGTGGTCGATACGCAGTATTTT.